This T cell receptor (beta chain) came from a study of metastatic and nonmetastatic thyroid tumors. About the study: Repertoire data that came from the blood and tumor or nodule tissue of malignant and benign thyroid patients were compared.

All patients were untreated before thyroid surgery. TCRdb re-analyzed the PCR reads using MiXCR. The sample has tens of thousands of clones; 20% to 25% are singletons. The CDR3 is 16 residues long. Germline CDR1 MNHEY, CDR2 SVGEGT. As regards this clone: The junction does not match germline at one end; this may be a read error.

This receptor was obtained from a female donor with papillary thyroid cancer or a benign thyroid nodule (not recorded which). Some clones in this sample may be carry-over from other donors' samples. J is TRBJ2-5 and V is TRBV6-2 or TRBV6-3, with TRBD1 as a possible D gene (5 bases). The sample consisted of adjacent normal tissue. The DNA of the CDR3 is TGTGCCAGCCGTTACTGGGGCAGGGAAGGGCAAGAGTCCCAGTATTTC. Protein sequence: CASRYWGREGQESQYF.